This TCR beta chain derives from a study of blood T cell repertoires in COVID-19. In the study overall: Sites across the United States, Italy and Spain contributed samples from acute and convalescent COVID-19.

In the original analysis: Nucleated cell counts were estimated from reference gene primer amplification. Generated by immunoSEQ multiplex PCR, the TCRdb table keeps only in-frame clones and is missing some. V and J calls and clone size follow that table, whereas D and trimming were derived from the DNA. The data show around 320,000 clones, roughly 90% seen once. A note on this clone: The junction departs from the called germline gene at one end, perhaps through a read error.

Germline lookup yields CDR1 SSHAT and CDR2 FNYEAQ (reference sequence). CDR3 length: 15 amino acids. Participants came from about 24 US areas, aged roughly 18 to 89 years. Grouping used clinical history reported by participants in a survey and questionnaire. This TCR was recovered from a woman younger than 30 with acute COVID-19. The rearrangement links TRBV7-7 to TRBJ2-5; 7 positions agree with TRBD1. The sequenced material came from PBMCs or T cells enriched from blood (not recorded which). The CDR3 protein is CASSPGTALRETQYF. CDR3 nucleotide sequence: TGTGCTAGCAGCCCAGGGACAGCCCTCCGGGAGACCCAGTACTTC.